A single sample is the source of the 25 T cell receptor beta chains below, sequenced in a study of cytomegalovirus exposure and HLA in healthy donors. PCR used 60 Vbeta primers and 13 Jbeta primers. Data came from immunoSEQ multiplex PCR; TCRdb stores just in-frame clones and leaves some out. Counted here are approximately 100,000 clones, roughly three quarters occurring once; the ten biggest clones make up more than 6%. Sequenced input: PBMCs. These receptors came from a woman between 45 and 60 years old in good health and CMV-seropositive.

The chain has TRBV10-3 and TRBJ2-3; 8 bases map to TRBD2. The V and J ends lost 5 bases and 3 bases, in that order; junction bases with no gene match: 13. The CDR3 runs 17 residues. The germline V gene has CDR1 ENHRY and CDR2 SYGVKD. CDR3 DNA: TGTGCCATCAGTTATACCCTTGCGGGGGGCATGACAGATACGCAGTATTTT. It is translated as CAISYTLAGGMTDTQYF.

This clone was counted between two and nine times. The chain is built from TRBV4-1 and TRBJ1-3; the match to TRBD1 covers 9 bases. This CDR3 has 16 residues. CDR1 MGHRA and CDR2 YSYEKL come from the germline V gene. V gave up 4 bases and J gave up 0 bases; unmatched junction bases: 4. The CDR3 region has the DNA TGCGCCAGCAGCCTACAGGGGGCCTTCTCTGGAAACACCATATATTTT. Protein: CASSLQGAFSGNTIYF.

The V gene is TRBV6-5, the J gene TRBJ2-1; TRBD1 is a possible D gene (5 bases). V lost 2 bases to trimming and J lost 4 bases, with 9 bases between them. Per the germline V gene, CDR1 is MNHEY and CDR2 is SVGAGI. This CDR3 contains 14 residues. CDR3 coding DNA: TGTGCCAGCAGTTACCGGACACGATACAATGAGCAGTTCTTC. This translates into CASSYRTRYNEQFF.

V gene TRBV7-3 combines with J gene TRBJ1-5; 7 bases map to TRBD1. The germline CDR1 and CDR2 sequences are SGHTA and FQGTGA. The CDR3 totals 24 residues. V was clipped by 1 base and J by 1 base; unmatched bases: 28. The CDR3 region has the DNA TGTGCCAGCAGCTTAAAGGCTCCCCACACCGGGACAGTCGTGAGACGTTTCAGCAATCAGCCCCAGCATTTT. Translating it yields CASSLKAPHTGTVVRRFSNQPQHF. Variable domain in full (rest from reference TRBV7-3 and TRBJ1-5): GAGVSQTPSNKVTEKGKYVELRCDPISGHTALYWYRQSLGQGPEFLIYFQGTGAADDSGLPNDRFFAVRPEGSVSTLKIQRTERGDSAVYLCASSLKAPHTGTVVRRFSNQPQHFGDGTRLSIL.

This chain joins TRBV19 and TRBJ2-3; D is perhaps TRBD1 (5 bases). There are 16 residues in the CDR3. Germline lookup yields CDR1 LNHDA and CDR2 SQIVND (reference sequence). Trimming pared 5 bases from V and 0 bases from J, leaving 15 bases between. This chain's CDR3 is CASSATTDLSTDTQYF. The CDR3 nucleotides are TGTGCCAGTAGTGCCACGACAGACCTTAGCACAGATACGCAGTATTTT.

This clone has more than one count but fewer than ten. The chain joins TRBV19 to TRBJ1-5; D is unresolved. The CDR3 contains 13 residues. V was clipped by 6 bases and J by 4 bases, with 10 bases between them. Germline assignment: CDR1 LNHDA and CDR2 SQIVND (reference sequence). Here the CDR3 DNA reads TGTGCCAGTAGCCCCAGTGGTAATCAGCCCCAGCATTTT. Translated, it gives CASSPSGNQPQHF.

The chain employs TRBV20-1 and TRBJ2-3, with 7 bases that match TRBD2. CDR3 size: 11 residues. The trim removed 6 bases at V and 9 bases at J, leaving 6 bases unmatched. The V gene's germline CDR1 is DFQATT and CDR2 SNEGSKA (reference sequence). Here the CDR3 reads CSAWAGETQYF. Written as DNA, the CDR3 is TGCAGTGCCTGGGCGGGGGAGACGCAGTATTTT.

This sequence joins TRBV4-1 and TRBJ2-7; 13 nucleotides align to TRBD2. This CDR3 spans 16 amino acids. Germline assignment: CDR1 MGHRA and CDR2 YSYEKL. Germline trimming cut 0 bases from V and 6 bases from J; bases unmatched to any gene: 5. CDR3 in amino acids: CASSQDGLAGVGEQYF. The CDR3 region has the DNA TGCGCCAGCAGCCAAGATGGACTAGCGGGAGTCGGCGAGCAGTACTTC.

The genes are TRBV29-1 and TRBJ2-5, with 7 positions matching TRBD2. Germline V gene sequence: CDR1 SQVTM, CDR2 ANQGSEA. V was clipped by 4 bases and J by 5 bases; unmatched bases: 1. The CDR3 extends over 11 amino acids. The CDR3 region is CSVGEGETQYF. CDR3 sequence (DNA): TGCAGCGTTGGGGAGGGGGAGACCCAGTACTTC.

The rearrangement links TRBV4-3 to TRBJ2-2; tentative D call: TRBD2 (6 bases). The CDR3 contains 15 residues. Germline CDR1 LGHNA, CDR2 YSLEER. V lost 6 bases to trimming and J lost 3 bases, with 14 bases between them. The CDR3 sequence is CASRVGEVDTGELFF. In nucleotides, the CDR3 is TGCGCCAGCAGGGTAGGGGAGGTGGACACCGGGGAGCTGTTTTTT.

The rearrangement joins TRBV2 to TRBJ2-2; the D is unclear. The length of the CDR3 is 15 residues. The germline CDR1 and CDR2 sequences are SNHLY and FYNNEI. V was clipped by 5 bases and J by 0 bases, with 10 bases between them. The CDR3 DNA reads TGTGCCAGCAGTCTGTGGCAGTCGAACACCGGGGAGCTGTTTTTT. Translated, it gives CASSLWQSNTGELFF. The complete variable domain, with remaining parts taken from reference TRBV2 and TRBJ2-2, reads EPEVTQTPSHQVTQMGQEVILRCVPISNHLYFYWYRQILGQKVEFLVSFYNNEISEKSEIFDDQFSVERPDGSNFTLKIRSTKLEDSAMYFCASSLWQSNTGELFFGEGSRLTVL.

The rearrangement links TRBV7-2 to TRBJ2-3; D gene uncertain. V shed 5 bases and J shed 4 bases, with 7 bases lying between them. The length of the CDR3 is 12 residues. Germline V gene lookup returns CDR1 SGHTA and CDR2 FQGNSA. This CDR3 is CASSPRADTQYF. The DNA of the CDR3 is TGTGCCAGCAGCCCCCGGGCAGATACGCAGTATTTT.

V usage is TRBV7-2 and J usage is TRBJ2-3; 7 nucleotides agree with TRBD2. Germline V lookup: CDR1 SGHTA, CDR2 FQGNSA. The CDR3 extends over 13 amino acids. J gave up 1 base and V 9 bases, and 4 bases lay outside the gene matches. CDR3: CASGGDGTDTQYF. The CDR3 region has the DNA TGTGCCAGTGGGGGGGACGGCACAGATACGCAGTATTTT.

J is TRBJ2-1 and V is TRBV6-5, with 11 bases lining up with TRBD2. Germline V gene lookup returns CDR1 MNHEY and CDR2 SVGAGI. The CDR3 runs 16 residues. V dropped 4 bases and J dropped 9; count of bases not matched to a gene: 11. The CDR3 nucleotides read TGTGCCAGCAGTTCGAGGGATAGCGGGAGGGAGGGTGAGCAGTTCTTC. It encodes CASSSRDSGREGEQFF.

This clone was counted once. The chain employs TRBV7-9 and TRBJ2-5; 7 nucleotides match TRBD2. J gave up 5 bases and V 7 bases, and 13 bases lay outside the gene matches. The CDR3 sequence is 15 residues long. Germline values: CDR1 SEHNR, CDR2 FQNEAQ (reference sequence). The CDR3 reads CASTNRGSIGETQYF. CDR3 nucleotide sequence: TGTGCCAGCACCAACCGCGGGAGTATTGGGGAGACCCAGTACTTC.

This clone has only a few counts. The V and J genes are TRBV7-9 and TRBJ2-5; a weak D match, TRBD2 (5 bases). This CDR3 comprises 15 residues. Looked up from germline, CDR1 is SEHNR and CDR2 is FQNEAQ (reference sequence). V was pared by 5 bases and J by 3 bases, with 16 bases between. CDR3 DNA sequence: TGTGCCAGCAGCCATGTAGGGAGCCTGGAAGAGACCCAGTACTTC. Its translation: CASSHVGSLEETQYF.

The chain employs TRBV7-8 and TRBJ2-7; possibly TRBD1 for D (6 bases). The CDR3 totals 15 residues. Looked up from germline, CDR1 is SGHVS and CDR2 is FQNEAQ. The V end was cut by 3 bases, the J end by 0 bases, with 12 bases between. This chain's CDR3 is CASSFRDTNSYEQYF. The CDR3 nucleotides are TGTGCCAGCAGCTTCCGGGACACCAACTCCTACGAGCAGTACTTC.

CDR3 nucleotides: TGTGCCAGCAGCCCCGGTGGGGGGGACACCGGGGAGCTGTTTTTT. Its protein product is CASSPGGGDTGELFF. The V gene is TRBV6-5, the J gene TRBJ2-2; 7 nucleotides match TRBD2. The V gene end was trimmed by 6 bases and the J gene end by 3 bases; junction bases not matched to a gene: 7. The CDR3 consists of 15 residues. The germline V gene has CDR1 MNHEY and CDR2 SVGAGI.

The rearrangement links TRBV9 to TRBJ2-2; TRBD2 aligns across 7 bases. The CDR3 has 15 amino acids. Germline V gene data show CDR1 as SGDLS and CDR2 as YYNGEE. Losses at the gene ends were 3 bases for V and 7 bases for J; bases not matched to a gene: 9. CDR3 loop: CASSARGGSGGELFF. In DNA form, the CDR3 reads TGTGCCAGCAGCGCCCGGGGAGGGTCGGGCGGGGAGCTGTTTTTT.

The sample holds a few counts of this clone. This chain connects TRBV13 to TRBJ2-1, with 7 bases matching TRBD2. Unmatched junction bases numbered 1, after V lost 5 bases and J lost 0 bases. The CDR3 runs to 14 residues. From germline, CDR1 is PRHDT and CDR2 FYEKMQ (reference sequence). CDR3 in DNA: TGTGCCAGCAGCGGCGGGGGCTCCTACAATGAGCAGTTCTTC. The encoded protein is CASSGGGSYNEQFF.

The chain joins TRBV2 to TRBJ2-1; 11 bases fit TRBD2. The CDR3 extends over 16 amino acids. J gave up 7 bases and V 4 bases, and 9 bases lay outside the gene matches. Germline V lookup: CDR1 SNHLY, CDR2 FYNNEI. CDR3 residues: CASSGLGLAEGNEQFF. For the CDR3, the DNA is TGTGCCAGCAGTGGACTGGGACTAGCGGAGGGGAATGAGCAGTTCTTC.

The chain links TRBV25-1 to TRBJ2-3; 9 nucleotides line up with TRBD2. CDR1 is MGHDK, CDR2 SYGVNS, per germline. With 7 bases clipped from V and 6 bases from J, the junction kept 8 bases outside the gene matches. The CDR3 has 14 residues. CDR3 DNA: TGTGCCAGCACTGAGCGGGGGGCTGTGGATACGCAGTATTTT. Amino acids: CASTERGAVDTQYF.

This clone was seen only once. The chain uses TRBV15 and TRBJ2-3; no definite D call. This CDR3 is 16 amino acids long. V lost 1 base, J lost 1 base, and 12 bases lay in between. Germline V CDR1 and CDR2: LNHNV, YYDKDF (reference sequence). CDR3 in amino acids: CATSRARRLGTDTQYF. The CDR3 DNA reads TGTGCCACCAGCAGAGCCCGACGACTTGGCACAGATACGCAGTATTTT.

This chain connects TRBV21-1 to TRBJ2-7; TRBD2 is the table's D call and was not checked against the DNA. TRBV21-1 counts as a pseudogene. The CDR3 has 16 residues. The CDR3, as DNA: TGTGCCAGCAGCAAACCCCCGGAGAGGGAGGAGAACGAGCAGTACTTC. Translating gives CASSKPPEREENEQYF.

This chain connects TRBV18 to TRBJ1-6, with TRBD1 identical over 10 bases. Germline loops: CDR1 KGHSH, CDR2 LQKENI. The CDR3 is 16 amino acids. Trimming at V came to 3 bases and at J to 6 bases, leaving 5 bases not matched to a gene. The CDR3 here is CASSPTGGSSNSPLHF. CDR3 nucleotide sequence: TGTGCCAGCTCACCGACAGGGGGCTCTTCTAATTCACCCCTCCACTTT.